The clone carrying this T cell receptor (beta chain) was found a few times. The source of the sample is a study of blood T cell repertoires in COVID-19. Assay: immunoSEQ multiplex PCR; the TCRdb copy retains only in-frame clones and omits some. This sample has roughly 230,000 clones, with roughly 89% found just once. The sequenced sample was peripheral blood. The clonotype comes from a woman aged 55-70 years with COVID-19, enrolled during active disease.

CDR3 in amino acids: CASGFLGGEQFF. CDR3 DNA sequence: TGTGCCAGCGGGTTCCTTGGCGGTGAGCAGTTCTTC. V gene TRBV12-3 or TRBV12-4 combines with J gene TRBJ2-1; no clear D. V gave up 8 bases and J gave up 9 bases, with 14 bases separating them. The CDR3 consists of 12 residues.